These 32 T cell receptor beta chains were all obtained from the same sample, sequenced in a study of beta chain features in type 1 diabetes. Antigen specificity for these receptors is unknown. Sequencing targeted expressed TCRB transcripts, as all isolated RNA had been reverse transcribed. Generated by immunoSEQ multiplex PCR, the TCRdb table keeps only in-frame clones and is missing some. The data contain some 350,000 clones, 9.6% of them seen just once; the ten biggest clones take up approximately 0.55%. Points from the study as a whole: When Type 1 diabetes patients were examined, their TCRB CDR3s proved moderately but significantly shorter in all four CD4+ subsets.

The sequencing sample was made of central memory CD4+ T cells from blood. The receptor source for this set is a man aged 30 to 45 with type 1 diabetes.

This clone was seen a handful of times. The chain carries TRBV18 and TRBJ2-7; 9 bases agree with TRBD1. V lost 2 bases to trimming and J lost 0 bases; unmatched junction nucleotides: 5. The CDR3 consists of 16 residues. Germline V gene lookup returns CDR1 KGHSH and CDR2 LQKENI. The CDR3 nucleotides read TGTGCCAGCTCACCAGGGGGGACAGGGATCTCCTACGAGCAGTACTTC. Translated: CASSPGGTGISYEQYF.

This chain joins TRBV7-3 and TRBJ1-6; D unclear. The ends were cut back, 5 bases at V and 14 bases at J, with 19 bases in the middle. Germline V gene data show CDR1 as SGHTA and CDR2 as FQGTGA. This CDR3 is 14 amino acids long. The CDR3 DNA reads TGTGCCAGCAGCCCCGGCGTCGGGGTAAATTCCCTCCACTTT. This encodes CASSPGVGVNSLHF.

This clone was seen only a few times. The chain has TRBV6-6 and TRBJ2-3; TRBD2 matches at 9 bases. Germline V CDR1 and CDR2: MNHNY, SVGAGI (reference sequence). V shed 6 bases, J shed 2 bases, and the junction held 9 bases outside the gene matches. The CDR3 runs to 16 residues. For the CDR3, the DNA is TGTGCCAGCAGGGATCCTAGCGGGATAGTCACAGATACGCAGTATTTT. It specifies CASRDPSGIVTDTQYF.

The chain has TRBV7-2 and TRBJ2-7, with 7 positions matching TRBD1. In germline, CDR1 is SGHTA, CDR2 FQGNSA. The CDR3 runs to 14 residues. V shed 3 bases and J 6 bases; nucleotides not matched to a gene: 8. CDR3 residues: CASSFSQGSGEQYF. The CDR3 bases are TGTGCCAGCAGCTTTTCACAGGGGTCAGGCGAGCAGTACTTC.

This chain links TRBV4-1 with TRBJ2-7; a possible D gene is TRBD2 (6 bases). This CDR3 has 15 amino acids. CDR1 is MGHRA and CDR2 is YSYEKL in the germline V gene. V lost 1 base, J lost 6 bases, and 16 bases lay in between. The CDR3 here is CASSQAQTGVGEQYF. The DNA for the CDR3 is TGCGCCAGCAGCCAAGCACAGACGGGAGTCGGCGAGCAGTACTTC.

This clone was detected many times. This chain joins TRBV7-9 and TRBJ1-4; D gene uncertain. This CDR3 region has 13 residues. CDR1 and CDR2 (germline): SEHNR, FQNEAQ (reference sequence). V lost 3 bases, J lost 7 bases, and 9 bases lay in between. In DNA form, the CDR3 reads TGTGCCAGCAGCTTCGTAGGCCGTGAAAAACTGTTTTTT. This gives the protein CASSFVGREKLFF.

In its sample, this clone was seen many times. The chain joins TRBV11-2 to TRBJ2-1; the match to TRBD2 covers 14 bases. Germline V gene lookup returns CDR1 SGHAT and CDR2 FQNNGV. The length of the CDR3 is 17 residues. Trimming took 5 bases from V and 9 from J; bases not matched to a gene: 12. CDR3 DNA: TGTGCCAGCAGCCCCCGGACTAGCGGGAGGAGGCTTGGTGAGCAGTTCTTC. Its translation is CASSPRTSGRRLGEQFF. Supplemented by reference TRBV11-2 and TRBJ2-1, the full variable domain reads EAGVAQSPRYKIIEKRQSVAFWCNPISGHATLYWYQQILGQGPKLLIQFQNNGVVDDSQLPKDRFSAERLKGVDSTLKIQPAKLEDSAVYLCASSPRTSGRRLGEQFFGPGTRLTVL.

The chain combines TRBV5-5 with TRBJ2-3; D unresolved. The V gene's germline CDR1 is SGHKS and CDR2 YYEKEE (reference sequence). Trimming removed 4 bases at V and 2 bases at J, with 8 bases between. The CDR3 runs 13 residues. The CDR3 region is CASSTYSTDTQYF. The CDR3 nucleotides read TGTGCCAGCAGCACATACTCCACAGATACGCAGTATTTT.

This clone has a handful of counts. V and J are TRBV18 and TRBJ2-4, with D perhaps matching TRBD1 or TRBD2 (5 bases each). The germline CDR1 and CDR2 sequences are KGHSH and LQKENI. V lost 3 bases and J 4 bases, leaving 19 bases between the germline ends. This CDR3 comprises 17 residues. The chain's CDR3 is CASSPLRGESGKNIQYF. In DNA, the CDR3 is TGTGCCAGCTCACCTCTTCGAGGGGAGTCGGGGAAAAACATTCAGTACTTC.

In its sample, this clone was seen a few times. The chain joins TRBV7-2 to TRBJ1-2, with D possibly being TRBD1 (6 bases). V was pared by 5 bases and J by 2 bases, with 12 bases between. The CDR3 is 14 amino acids. Per the germline V gene, CDR1 is SGHTA and CDR2 is FQGNSA. The CDR3 loop is CASSPDSRNYGYTF. DNA of the CDR3: TGTGCCAGCAGCCCGGACAGCCGAAACTATGGCTACACCTTC.

The V and J genes are TRBV29-1 and TRBJ1-2; 8 bases match TRBD1. The CDR3 is 11 amino acids. The V segment lost 4 bases and the J segment 8 bases; nucleotides outside the gene matches: 3. CDR1 SQVTM and CDR2 ANQGSEA come from the germline V gene. The CDR3: CSVGRGQGYTF. CDR3 in DNA: TGCAGCGTTGGCAGGGGGCAAGGCTACACCTTC.

There are a few counts of this clone. The J gene is TRBJ1-4, the V gene TRBV5-4, with TRBD1 as a possible D gene (5 bases). CDR1 SGHNT and CDR2 YYREEE come from the germline V gene (reference sequence). Trimming left V 4 bases short and J 6 bases short, with 16 bases between. There are 15 residues in the CDR3. The CDR3 nucleotides are TGTGCCAGCAGCCCAGGGAGGGTACGGGATGAAAAACTGTTTTTT. Its translation: CASSPGRVRDEKLFF.

The J gene is TRBJ2-1, the V gene TRBV7-2, with TRBD2 as a possible D gene (6 bases). Germline CDR1 is SGHTA and CDR2 is FQGNSA. Deletions cut 6 bases from V and 4 bases from J, with 16 bases between. The CDR3 is 15 residues long. In DNA, the CDR3 is TGTGCCAGCAGGCCCCGGGGGACGGGATACAATGAGCAGTTCTTC. Its translation: CASRPRGTGYNEQFF.

This clone turned up a few times. The rearrangement uses TRBV23-1 and TRBJ2-7, with D hard to call. TRBV23-1 is labeled an ORF, and its function is uncertain. The CDR3 spans 11 residues. V lost 8 bases and J 3 bases, leaving 8 bases between the germline ends. CDR3 bases: TGCGCCAGCCGACCTTACTACGAGCAGTACTTC. It codes for CASRPYYEQYF.

This clone was picked up a small number of times. The J gene is TRBJ1-2, the V gene TRBV27, with TRBD1 as a possible D gene (6 bases). The CDR3 runs 18 residues. V was pared by 5 bases and J by 2 bases, with 24 bases between. The germline V gene has CDR1 MNHEY and CDR2 SMNVEV (reference sequence). The CDR3 DNA is TGTGCCAGCAGTCAGCTATATACAGGGTTCGGAGGCAACTATGGCTACACCTTC. This sequence encodes CASSQLYTGFGGNYGYTF.

This chain joins TRBV7-2 and TRBJ1-2, with TRBD1 matching over 8 bases. Losses at the gene ends were 5 bases for V and 2 bases for J; bases not matched to a gene: 4. CDR3 length equals 14 residues. From germline, CDR1 is SGHTA and CDR2 FQGNSA. The CDR3 bases are TGTGCCAGCAGCCCGGGACAGGCAAACTATGGCTACACCTTC. As protein: CASSPGQANYGYTF.

The CDR3 loop reads CASHLAGGRGYTF. CDR3 nucleotides: TGTGCCAGCCACCTCGCAGGAGGACGAGGCTACACCTTC. The V gene is TRBV10-3, the J gene TRBJ1-2; D not certain. Germline-derived CDR1 and CDR2 are ENHRY and SYGVKD. V was pared by 10 bases and J by 8 bases, with 20 bases between. The CDR3 is 13 amino acids.

This clone was observed a handful of times. DNA for the CDR3: TGCGCCAGCAGCTTCGACACGAACACTGAAGCTTTCTTT. Translated: CASSFDTNTEAFF. This chain uses TRBV5-1 with TRBJ1-1, with D uncertain. The germline V gene has CDR1 SGHRS and CDR2 YFSETQ. CDR3 length: 13 residues. V lost 2 bases and J 1 base, leaving 6 bases between the germline ends.

A note on this clone: The sample contains more than one DNA sequence encoding this CDR3. The CDR3 loop is CASSRGQGAVNTEAFF. The CDR3 bases are TGCGCCAGCAGCCGAGGACAGGGGGCAGTGAACACTGAAGCTTTCTTT. The V call is TRBV5-1, the J call TRBJ1-1; 11 nucleotides match TRBD1. This CDR3 region has 16 residues. CDR1 SGHRS and CDR2 YFSETQ come from the germline V gene. V trimming: 4 bases; J trimming: 0 bases; junction bases outside the gene matches: 5.

The gene calls are TRBV25-1 and TRBJ2-3, with D possibly being TRBD1 (5 bases). CDR1 and CDR2 from the germline V gene are MGHDK and SYGVNS. V lost 6 bases to trimming and J lost 0 bases, with 10 bases between them. This CDR3 is built from 14 residues. DNA of the CDR3: TGTGCCAGCAGAGGGGCTATAAGCACAGATACGCAGTATTTT. Residues: CASRGAISTDTQYF.

Details on this clone: This sample includes further DNA sequences coding for the same CDR3. The V gene is TRBV7-2, the J gene TRBJ2-3; TRBD2 might be the D (5 bases). V was trimmed by 3 bases and J by 0 bases, leaving 10 bases between them. Germline V gives CDR1 SGHTA, CDR2 FQGNSA. The CDR3 length is 15 residues. CDR3 nucleotides: TGTGCCAGCAGCTTCCAAAGCGGTAGCACAGATACGCAGTATTTT. This codes for CASSFQSGSTDTQYF.

A note on this clone: Just one base apart from a much larger clone, this may be a read error. The chain couples TRBV7-3 to TRBJ2-5; 8 bases map to TRBD1. The DNA end is a closer match to TRBJ2-7, so the J assignment may be wrong. The CDR3 has 13 amino acids. The germline V gene encodes CDR1 SGHTA and CDR2 FQGTGA. CDR3 bases: TGTGCCAGCAGCGGCGGACAGGGCTACGAGCAGTACTTC. Translation: CASSGGQGYEQYF.

This clone was seen a handful of times. This is likely an artifact of a read error, given a far larger clone one base away. The rearrangement joins TRBV4-2 to TRBJ1-4; no firm D call. The CDR3 sequence is 15 residues long. Germline-derived CDR1 and CDR2 are LGHNA and YNFKEQ. The germline V and J ends were trimmed by 1 base and 6 bases, with 12 bases remaining between them. Here the CDR3 reads CASSQGGGKDEKLFF. CDR3 nucleotides: TGTGCCAGCAGCCAAGGCGGCGGGAAAGATGAAAAACTGTTTTTT.

This clone came up a few times. The chain combines TRBV4-2 with TRBJ1-1, with D maybe TRBD1 (5 bases). With 0 bases removed from V and 4 bases from J, the gap between germline ends came to 12 bases. The CDR3 has 15 residues. Germline CDR1 is LGHNA and CDR2 is YNFKEQ. In DNA form, the CDR3 reads TGTGCCAGCAGCCAAGATCACGGGGGAGGCACTGAAGCTTTCTTT. Its translation is CASSQDHGGGTEAFF.

The J gene is TRBJ2-3, the V gene TRBV9; weak D call: TRBD1 (5 bases). The CDR3 totals 12 residues. V was cut by 7 bases and J by 2 bases, with 8 bases left in between. CDR1 SGDLS and CDR2 YYNGEE come from the germline V gene. CDR3 nucleotides: TGTGCCAGCGCGACAGTCACAGATACGCAGTATTTT. It is translated as CASATVTDTQYF.

J is TRBJ1-1 and V is TRBV30; possibly TRBD1 for D (5 bases). Per germline, CDR1 GTSNPN and CDR2 SVGIG (reference sequence). This CDR3 has 15 residues. V shed 0 bases and J shed 4 bases, with 15 bases lying between them. CDR3 sequence (DNA): TGTGCCTGGAGTGTAAGCAGGGTACGGGTCACTGAAGCTTTCTTT. It translates to CAWSVSRVRVTEAFF.

The rearrangement uses TRBV6-1 and TRBJ2-1, with D tentatively TRBD2 (6 bases). The germline V gene has CDR1 MNHNS and CDR2 SASEGT. The ends were cut back, 5 bases at V and 6 bases at J, with 17 bases in the middle. The CDR3 loop spans 15 amino acids. CDR3 loop: CASSMTRLRGNEQFF. For the CDR3, the DNA is TGTGCCAGCAGTATGACGCGACTGCGGGGCAATGAGCAGTTCTTC.

The CDR3 region is CASSDGTAADTQYF. The CDR3 DNA is TGTGCCAGCAGTGACGGGACAGCGGCAGATACGCAGTATTTT. The V gene is TRBV6-4, the J gene TRBJ2-3, with 7 bases that match TRBD1. V dropped 2 bases and J dropped 4; count of bases not matched to a gene: 3. The CDR3 extends over 14 amino acids. The germline V gene encodes CDR1 MRHNA and CDR2 SNTAGT.

V and J are TRBV5-4 and TRBJ1-2, with 11 bases matching TRBD1. Germline loops: CDR1 SGHNT, CDR2 YYREEE (reference sequence). This CDR3 has 17 amino acids. Unmatched junction bases numbered 9, after V lost 4 bases and J lost 1 base. CDR3 in amino acids: CASSGGTGGSGNYGYTF. The CDR3 DNA sequence: TGTGCCAGCAGCGGTGGGACAGGGGGGTCGGGTAACTATGGCTACACCTTC.

The V gene is TRBV11-1, the J gene TRBJ2-5; D perhaps matches TRBD1 (6 bases). Germline-derived CDR1 and CDR2 are SGHAT and FQDESV (reference sequence). Trimming stripped 5 bases from V and 9 bases from J, with 19 bases between. The CDR3 extends over 14 amino acids. The CDR3 loop is CASSTFNQGPAQYF. The DNA for the CDR3 is TGTGCCAGCAGCACATTCAACCAGGGGCCAGCCCAGTACTTC.

The J gene is TRBJ2-5, the V gene TRBV11-2; D gene ambiguous. Trimming cost V 6 bases and J 2 bases, with 4 bases left between them. From germline, CDR1 is SGHAT and CDR2 FQNNGV. This CDR3 has 11 amino acids. CDR3 in DNA: TGTGCCAGCAGGGCACAAGAGACCCAGTACTTC. Residues: CASRAQETQYF.

CDR3 nucleotide sequence: TGCGCCAGCAGTGGGGACAACTCCTACGAGCAGTACTTC. Translation: CASSGDNSYEQYF. The V and J genes are TRBV5-1 and TRBJ2-7, with D perhaps matching TRBD1 (6 bases). This CDR3 has 13 residues. V was clipped by 5 bases and J by 0 bases, with 9 bases between them. Germline V gene data show CDR1 as SGHRS and CDR2 as YFSETQ.